This is a list of T cell receptor beta chains from one sample in a study of cytomegalovirus exposure and HLA in healthy donors. Produced via immunoSEQ multiplex PCR; TCRdb's table is partial and in-frame only. The sample has 63,000 or so clones; approximately 74% are singletons. Sample: PBMCs. The source is a woman between 25 and 40 years old in good health and CMV-seropositive. Both conserved end residues are part of each CDR3. A D gene is named only where the DNA matches it firmly. The size field is filled for only some rows; it gives once, few, many or a size class.

.	TRBV6-5	.	TRBJ2-3	TGTGCCAGCAGCCCCAGGTGGAATACGCAGTATTTT	CASSPRWNTQYF
.	TRBV6-5	TRBD1	TRBJ2-7	TGTGCCAGCAGTTACTTGGCAGGGGGCCACGAGCAGTACTTC	CASSYLAGGHEQYF
.	TRBV6-1	.	TRBJ2-3	TGTGCCAGCAGTGGCGGACAGACTAGCACAGATACGCAGTATTTT	CASSGGQTSTDTQYF
.	TRBV4-3	.	TRBJ1-1	TGCGCCAGCAGCCAAGATGGAGGAAACACTGAAGCTTTCTTT	CASSQDGGNTEAFF
.	TRBV28	.	TRBJ1-2	TGTGCCAGCAGTTTTTGGGCAGCGGGGGGAGGCTACACCTTC	CASSFWAAGGGYTF
.	TRBV27	TRBD1	TRBJ1-1	TGTGCCAGCAGGAGAACAGGGGTCAACACTGAAGCTTTCTTT	CASRRTGVNTEAFF
few	TRBV28	.	TRBJ1-4	TGTGCCACTGGGCGGGTTGTAAATGAAAAACTGTTTTTT	CATGRVVNEKLFF
.	TRBV4-3	TRBD1	TRBJ2-4	TGCGCCAGCAGCCAAGGTCCGAGCAGGGGGAAAAACATTCAGTACTTC	CASSQGPSRGKNIQYF
.	TRBV6-4	TRBD2	TRBJ2-3	TGTGCCAGCAGCCGCGGGAGCGGGGATACGCAGTATTTT	CASSRGSGDTQYF
few	TRBV4-2	TRBD2	TRBJ2-2	TGTGCCAGCAGCCCTCAATACGTCAGCGGGAGGGGGCAAGGGGAGCTGTTTTTT	CASSPQYVSGRGQGELFF
.	TRBV5-1	TRBD2	TRBJ2-1	TGCGCCAGCAGCTCGCCCTCCGGGACTAGGATTCACAATGAGCAGTTCTTC	CASSSPSGTRIHNEQFF
.	TRBV28	.	TRBJ2-7	TGTGCCAGCAGTTTAATGTACAGCTTCAGCTCCTACGAGCAGTACTTC	CASSLMYSFSSYEQYF
.	TRBV7-9	TRBD2	TRBJ2-3	TGTGCCAGCAGCTCAATGGGATCCGTTAGCGGGAGCACAGATACGCAGTATTTT	CASSSMGSVSGSTDTQYF
.	TRBV7-2	TRBD2	TRBJ2-3	TGTGCCAGCAGCTTTAGTAGCGGGTTTACCACAGATACGCAGTATTTT	CASSFSSGFTTDTQYF
.	TRBV6-5	.	TRBJ2-7	TGTGCCAGCAGTTACTCCCAGGGCCCCTACGAGCAGTACTTC	CASSYSQGPYEQYF
.	TRBV2	TRBD2	TRBJ2-7	TGTGCCAGCAGTGAAGGCCCCTGGACTAGCGGGAGTCTGGAGTACTTC	CASSEGPWTSGSLEYF
.	TRBV30	.	TRBJ2-7	TGTGCCTGGAGTGTGGAGGGGAAGCAGTACTTC	CAWSVEGKQYF
.	TRBV5-1	TRBD2	TRBJ2-3	TGCGCCAGCAGCCTCCCCCCTAGCGGGACTAGCACAGATACGCAGTATTTT	CASSLPPSGTSTDTQYF
once	TRBV10-3	.	TRBJ2-5	TGTGCCACCGGCGGAGGGGAAAAAGAGACCCAGTACTTC	CATGGGEKETQYF
once	TRBV4-2	.	TRBJ1-1	TGTGCCAGCAGCTCTCTAACAGGGCACTCCACTGAAGCTTTCTTT	CASSSLTGHSTEAFF
.	TRBV5-1	.	TRBJ1-4	TGCGCCAGCAGCCACTTTTCAGGGGTTGAAAAACTGTTTTTT	CASSHFSGVEKLFF
once	TRBV28	.	TRBJ2-7	TGTGCCAGCAGCTATGACTCCTACGAGCAGTACTTC	CASSYDSYEQYF
.	TRBV30	.	TRBJ2-1	TGTGCCTGGAGTGTAGATCACACAGGCTCCTACAATGAGCAGTTCTTC	CAWSVDHTGSYNEQFF
.	TRBV4-2	TRBD1	TRBJ1-2	TGTGCCAGCAGCCAAGAAGGCGAGGGGGCCAGCAACTATGGCTACACCTTC	CASSQEGEGASNYGYTF
.	TRBV7-2	.	TRBJ2-6	TGTGCCAGCAGCTTAGGAATAGCTGGGGCCAACGTCCTGACTTTC	CASSLGIAGANVLTF
.	TRBV29-1	.	TRBJ1-1	TGCAGCGTTGGGACAGCGAACACTGAAGCTTTCTTT	CSVGTANTEAFF